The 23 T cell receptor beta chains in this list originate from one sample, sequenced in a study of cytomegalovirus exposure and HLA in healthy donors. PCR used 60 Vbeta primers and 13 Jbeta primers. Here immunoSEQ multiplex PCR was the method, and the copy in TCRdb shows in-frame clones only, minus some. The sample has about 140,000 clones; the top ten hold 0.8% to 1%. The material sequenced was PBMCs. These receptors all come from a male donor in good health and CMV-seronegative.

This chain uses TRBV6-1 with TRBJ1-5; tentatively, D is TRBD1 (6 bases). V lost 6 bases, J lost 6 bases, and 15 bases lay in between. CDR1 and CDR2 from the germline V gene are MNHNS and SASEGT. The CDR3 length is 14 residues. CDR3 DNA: TGTGCCAGCAGCGGCGGGGGGCTCGGTCAGCCCCAGCATTTT. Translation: CASSGGGLGQPQHF.

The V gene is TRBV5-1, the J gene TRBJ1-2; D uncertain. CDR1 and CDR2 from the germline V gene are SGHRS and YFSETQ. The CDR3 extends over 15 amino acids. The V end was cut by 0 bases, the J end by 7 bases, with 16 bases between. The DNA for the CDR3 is TGCGCCAGCAGCTTGGTGGGAGGACCCTCACTTGGCTACACCTTC. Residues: CASSLVGGPSLGYTF.

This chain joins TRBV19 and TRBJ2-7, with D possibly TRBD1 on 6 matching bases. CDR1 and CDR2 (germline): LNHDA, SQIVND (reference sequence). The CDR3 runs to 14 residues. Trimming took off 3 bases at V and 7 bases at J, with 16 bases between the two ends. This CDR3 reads CASSIAGTPHEQYF. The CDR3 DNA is TGTGCCAGTAGTATCGCCGGGACACCACATGAGCAGTACTTC.

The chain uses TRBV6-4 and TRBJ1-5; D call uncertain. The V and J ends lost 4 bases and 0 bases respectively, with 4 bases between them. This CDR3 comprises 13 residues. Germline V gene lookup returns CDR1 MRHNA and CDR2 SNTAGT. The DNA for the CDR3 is TGTGCCAGCAGTGCTAATAGCAATCAGCCCCAGCATTTT. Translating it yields CASSANSNQPQHF.

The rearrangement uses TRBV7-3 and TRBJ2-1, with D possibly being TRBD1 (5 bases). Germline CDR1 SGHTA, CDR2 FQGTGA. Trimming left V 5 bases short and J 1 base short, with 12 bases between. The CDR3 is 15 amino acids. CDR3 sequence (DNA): TGTGCCAGCAGCCCAAAGGGGAAGTCCTACAATGAGCAGTTCTTC. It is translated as CASSPKGKSYNEQFF.

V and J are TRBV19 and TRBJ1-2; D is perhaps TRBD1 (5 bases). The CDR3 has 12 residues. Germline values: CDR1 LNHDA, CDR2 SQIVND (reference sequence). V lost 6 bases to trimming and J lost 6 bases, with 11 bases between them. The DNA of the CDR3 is TGTGCCAGTAGACAAGACAGTAATGGCTACACCTTC. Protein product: CASRQDSNGYTF.

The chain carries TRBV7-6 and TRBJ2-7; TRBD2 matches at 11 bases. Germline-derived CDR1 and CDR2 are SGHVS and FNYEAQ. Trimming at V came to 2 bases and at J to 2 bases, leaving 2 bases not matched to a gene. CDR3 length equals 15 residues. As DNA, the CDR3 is TGTGCCAGCAGCTTAATAGCGGGGGGGGCCTACGAGCAGTACTTC. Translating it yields CASSLIAGGAYEQYF.

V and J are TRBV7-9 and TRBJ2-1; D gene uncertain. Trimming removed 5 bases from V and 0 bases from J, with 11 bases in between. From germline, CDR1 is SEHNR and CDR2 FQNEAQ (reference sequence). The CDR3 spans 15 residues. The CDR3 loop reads CASSPVESSYNEQFF. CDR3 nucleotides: TGTGCCAGCAGCCCGGTCGAAAGCTCCTACAATGAGCAGTTCTTC.

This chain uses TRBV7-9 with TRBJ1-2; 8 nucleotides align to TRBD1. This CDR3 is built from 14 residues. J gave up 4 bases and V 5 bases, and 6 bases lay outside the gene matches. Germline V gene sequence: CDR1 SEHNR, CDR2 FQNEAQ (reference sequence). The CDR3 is CASSDRQGTYGYTF. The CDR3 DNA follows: TGTGCCAGCAGCGATCGACAGGGGACCTATGGCTACACCTTC.

CDR3 residues: CASSQAGTSDNYEQYF. The CDR3 nucleotides read TGCGCCAGCAGCCAGGCCGGGACTAGCGACAACTACGAGCAGTACTTC. The genes are TRBV4-1 and TRBJ2-7, with TRBD2 matching 10 bases. The CDR3 has 16 amino acids. The germline gives CDR1 MGHRA, CDR2 YSYEKL. The ends lost 3 bases at V and 3 bases at J; junction bases unmatched: 8.

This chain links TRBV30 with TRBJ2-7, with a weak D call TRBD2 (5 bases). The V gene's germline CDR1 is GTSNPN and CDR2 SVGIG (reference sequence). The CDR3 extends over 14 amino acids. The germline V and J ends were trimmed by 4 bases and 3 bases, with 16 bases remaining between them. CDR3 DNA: TGTGCCTGGAATCACGAGGCCGGGAACTACGAGCAGTACTTC. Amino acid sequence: CAWNHEAGNYEQYF.

The CDR3 DNA is TGTGCCAGCAGCTCAAGAGGAACGAGTGAAGCTTTCTTT. Encoded protein: CASSSRGTSEAFF. This chain links TRBV11-3 with TRBJ1-1; D uncertain. The CDR3 runs 13 residues. V was trimmed by 4 bases and J by 7 bases, leaving 13 bases between them. The germline V gene has CDR1 SGHNT and CDR2 YENEEA.

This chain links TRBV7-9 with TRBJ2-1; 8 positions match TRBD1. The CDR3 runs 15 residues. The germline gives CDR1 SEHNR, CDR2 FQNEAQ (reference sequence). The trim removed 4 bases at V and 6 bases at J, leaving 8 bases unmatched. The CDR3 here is CASSSSDRALNEQFF. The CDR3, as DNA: TGTGCCAGCAGCTCCTCGGACAGGGCCCTCAATGAGCAGTTCTTC.

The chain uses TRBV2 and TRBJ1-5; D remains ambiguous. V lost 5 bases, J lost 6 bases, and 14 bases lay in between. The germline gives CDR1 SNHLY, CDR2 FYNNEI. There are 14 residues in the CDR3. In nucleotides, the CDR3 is TGTGCCAGCAGTCTAACCGCGGTACGTCAGCCCCAGCATTTT. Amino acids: CASSLTAVRQPQHF.

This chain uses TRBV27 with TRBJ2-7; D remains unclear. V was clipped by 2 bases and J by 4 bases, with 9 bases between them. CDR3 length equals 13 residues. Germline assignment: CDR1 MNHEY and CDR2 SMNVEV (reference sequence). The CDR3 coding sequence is TGTGCCAGCAGTTTAGGCGGTCCGTACGAGCAGTACTTC. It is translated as CASSLGGPYEQYF.

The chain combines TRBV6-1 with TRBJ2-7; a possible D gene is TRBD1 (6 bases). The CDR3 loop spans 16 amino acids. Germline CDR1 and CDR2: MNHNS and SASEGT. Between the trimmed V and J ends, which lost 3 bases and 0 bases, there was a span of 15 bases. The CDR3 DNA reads TGTGCCAGCAGTGAGCCGACAGGTCCATCCTCCTACGAGCAGTACTTC. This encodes CASSEPTGPSSYEQYF.

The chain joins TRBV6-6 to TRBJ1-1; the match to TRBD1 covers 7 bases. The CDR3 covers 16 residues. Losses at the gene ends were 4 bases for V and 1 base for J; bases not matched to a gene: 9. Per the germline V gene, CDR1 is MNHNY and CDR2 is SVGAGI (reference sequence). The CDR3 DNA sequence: TGTGCCAGCAGTTTCGGAGGGGGCCGTTCGAACACTGAAGCTTTCTTT. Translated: CASSFGGGRSNTEAFF.

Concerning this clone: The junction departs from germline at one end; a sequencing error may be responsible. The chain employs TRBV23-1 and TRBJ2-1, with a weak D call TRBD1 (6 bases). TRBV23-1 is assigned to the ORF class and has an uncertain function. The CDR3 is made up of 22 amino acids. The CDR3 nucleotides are TGCGCCAGTAGTCAACCCCCCCCATTACAGGGACCAGATCATTTATCCTACAATGAGCAGTTCTTC. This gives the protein CASSQPPPLQGPDHLSYNEQFF.

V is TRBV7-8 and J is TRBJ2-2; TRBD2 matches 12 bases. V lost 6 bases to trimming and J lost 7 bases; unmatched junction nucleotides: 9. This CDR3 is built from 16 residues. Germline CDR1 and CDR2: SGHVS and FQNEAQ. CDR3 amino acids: CASRSPTSGSGGELFF. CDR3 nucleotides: TGTGCCAGCAGGAGCCCGACTAGCGGGAGTGGCGGGGAGCTGTTTTTT.

The CDR3 here is CASSVEGAGGWNEQFF. CDR3 in DNA: TGTGCCAGCAGCGTCGAAGGAGCGGGGGGCTGGAATGAGCAGTTCTTC. The chain employs TRBV9 and TRBJ2-1, with 9 bases identical to TRBD2. The V and J ends lost 2 bases and 7 bases, in that order; junction bases with no gene match: 10. This CDR3 spans 16 amino acids. CDR1 SGDLS and CDR2 YYNGEE come from the germline V gene. The full variable domain, rest sourced from reference TRBV9 and TRBJ2-1, is DSGVTQTPKHLITATGQRVTLRCSPRSGDLSVYWYQQSLDQGLQFLIQYYNGEERAKGNILERFSAQQFPDLHSELNLSSLELGDSALYFCASSVEGAGGWNEQFFGPGTRLTVL.

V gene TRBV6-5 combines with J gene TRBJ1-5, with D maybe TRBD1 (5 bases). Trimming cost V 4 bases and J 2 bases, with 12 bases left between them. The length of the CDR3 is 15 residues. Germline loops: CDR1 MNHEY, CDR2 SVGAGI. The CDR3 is CASSSRQTRNQPQHF. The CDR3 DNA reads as TGTGCCAGCAGTTCCCGACAGACACGCAATCAGCCCCAGCATTTT.

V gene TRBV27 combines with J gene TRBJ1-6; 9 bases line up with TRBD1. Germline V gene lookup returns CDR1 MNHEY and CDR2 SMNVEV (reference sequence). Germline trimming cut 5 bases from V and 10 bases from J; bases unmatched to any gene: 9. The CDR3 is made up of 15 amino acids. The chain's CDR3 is CASSQQGAGRSPLHF. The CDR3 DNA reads TGTGCCAGCAGTCAACAGGGGGCAGGGCGGTCACCCCTCCACTTT.

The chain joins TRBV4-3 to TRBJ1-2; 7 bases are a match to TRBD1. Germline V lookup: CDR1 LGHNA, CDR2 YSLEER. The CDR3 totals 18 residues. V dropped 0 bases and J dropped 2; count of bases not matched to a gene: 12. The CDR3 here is CASSQDRGGGFTNYGYTF. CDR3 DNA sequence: TGCGCCAGCAGCCAAGATCGCGGAGGGGGCTTTACGAACTATGGCTACACCTTC.